One and the same sample provided the 3 T cell receptor beta chains below, sequenced in a study of early T cells in non-severe SARS-CoV-2 infection. Each CDR3 protein gets one entry after TCRdb re-called the 5' RACE reads with MiXCR. Of about 30,000 distinct CDR3 sequences in the sample, around 7% were seen once. Sequenced: whole blood. The source is an adult who was a healthcare worker with PCR-confirmed SARS-CoV-2 infection or an uninfected control (not recorded which).

This clonotype was recorded only once. The rearrangement links TRBV19 to TRBJ2-3, with 7 positions matching TRBD2. The germline CDR1 and CDR2 sequences are LNHDA and SQIVND (reference sequence). V lost 9 bases to trimming and J lost 2 bases; unmatched junction nucleotides: 11. The CDR3 is 15 residues long. The CDR3 DNA reads TGTGCCAGCGGCCCTAGCGGTGGAGACACAGATACGCAGTATTTT. Its protein is CASGPSGGDTDTQYF.

In regard to this clonotype: A much larger clone sits a single nucleotide away, making a read error possible. The chain employs TRBV5-4 and TRBJ2-7, with D unresolved. The CDR3 consists of 15 residues. Germline V gives CDR1 SGHNT, CDR2 YYREEE (reference sequence). The CDR3 DNA reads TGTGCCAGAAGCTTGTTTGGTCTAGATCCCAACGAGCAGTACTTC. It specifies CARSLFGLDPNEQYF.

The sample holds many counts of this clonotype. The chain links TRBV5-4 to TRBJ1-2; weak D call: TRBD1 (6 bases). V lost 4 bases and J lost 2, with 12 bases in between. The germline V gene has CDR1 SGHNT and CDR2 YYREEE (reference sequence). This CDR3 is built from 14 residues. Written as DNA, the CDR3 is TGTGCCAGCAGCCCGAAACAGGGAAACTATGGCTACACCTTC. Protein: CASSPKQGNYGYTF.